A selection of T cell receptor beta chains follows, all from one sample in a study of sequential checkpoint blockade in melanoma. The assay was immunoSEQ multiplex PCR, and TCRdb's table has in-frame clones only and misses some. The table has about 38,000 clones, nearly 90% seen once. The sample here was CD8+ T cells sorted from blood (inferred from file names), taken from a patient given nivolumab and ipilimumab in sequence. The receptors shown here come from a human donor with melanoma. Each CDR3 is given with its conserved first and last residue. The order of the fields is D gene, V gene, J gene, clone size, CDR3 protein, CDR3 DNA. D genes are given only for firm matches. The size of a clone is reported for some rows only, either as once, few or many, or as a class for expanded clones.

TRBD1	TRBV10-3	TRBJ2-1	.	CAISEMGQQMYNEQFF	TGTGCCATCAGTGAAATGGGACAGCAGATGTACAATGAGCAGTTCTTC
TRBD1	TRBV7-9	TRBJ2-2	.	CASSVTGGQNTGELFF	TGTGCCAGCAGCGTTACAGGGGGGCAGAACACCGGGGAGCTGTTTTTT
TRBD2	TRBV30	TRBJ2-3	.	CAWSLTSGDFAGTQYF	TGTGCCTGGAGTCTTACTAGCGGGGACTTTGCGGGTACGCAGTATTTT
.	TRBV9	TRBJ1-2	.	CASSAEGRMDYGYTF	TGTGCCAGCAGCGCCGAGGGGAGGATGGACTATGGCTACACCTTC
TRBD2	TRBV9	TRBJ2-5	.	CASSAGLELTQYF	TGTGCCAGCAGCGCGGGACTAGAACTTACCCAGTACTTC
TRBD2	TRBV9	TRBJ2-6	.	CASSGLGRGGSGANVLTF	TGTGCCAGCAGCGGCCTCGGGAGGGGGGGGTCTGGGGCCAACGTCCTGACTTTC
.	TRBV5-1	TRBJ1-5	.	CASSLGRINQPQHF	TGCGCCAGCAGCTTGGGCAGAATCAATCAGCCCCAGCATTTT
.	TRBV7-9	TRBJ1-2	.	CASSLDGSNLYGYTF	TGTGCCAGCAGCTTAGACGGGTCAAACCTATATGGCTACACCTTC
.	TRBV5-4	TRBJ2-1	.	CASSFNDEQFF	TGTGCCAGCAGCTTTAATGATGAGCAGTTCTTC
TRBD2	TRBV5-4	TRBJ2-7	.	CASSEETSGYSYEQYF	TGTGCCAGCAGCGAAGAGACTAGCGGGTACTCCTACGAGCAGTACTTC
.	TRBV7-9	TRBJ2-3	.	CASSQMDTQYF	TGTGCCAGCAGCCAGATGGATACGCAGTATTTT
TRBD1	TRBV19	TRBJ1-5	.	CASSVGQGSNQPQHF	TGTGCCAGTAGTGTGGGACAGGGTAGCAATCAGCCCCAGCATTTT
.	TRBV7-9	TRBJ1-1	few	CASRPGTGAEAFF	TGTGCCAGCAGGCCCGGAACGGGGGCTGAAGCTTTCTTT
TRBD1	TRBV6-6	TRBJ1-2	.	CASSSPQGQGNYGYTF	TGTGCCAGCAGCAGCCCTCAGGGACAGGGAAACTATGGCTACACCTTC
.	TRBV5-4	TRBJ2-5	.	CASSLGASQYQETQYF	TGTGCCAGCAGCTTGGGGGCTAGCCAGTACCAAGAGACCCAGTACTTC
.	TRBV5-6	TRBJ1-5	.	CASSLSAVDFNQPQHF	TGTGCCAGCAGCTTGAGTGCAGTTGACTTTAATCAGCCCCAGCATTTT
TRBD2	TRBV9	TRBJ2-5	.	CASSVTGGLAGVDQYF	TGTGCCAGCAGCGTGACTGGGGGACTAGCGGGAGTGGACCAGTACTTC
TRBD1	TRBV6-5	TRBJ2-7	.	CASRPDRGYYEQYF	TGTGCCAGCAGGCCGGACAGGGGCTACTACGAGCAGTACTTC
TRBD2	TRBV11-3	TRBJ2-1	.	CASRGLAGGDYNEQFF	TGTGCCAGCAGAGGACTAGCGGGAGGAGACTACAATGAGCAGTTCTTC
.	TRBV19	TRBJ1-1	.	CASSIRGIDTEAFF	TGTGCCAGTAGTATCAGGGGAATCGATACTGAAGCTTTCTTT
.	TRBV6-5	TRBJ2-1	few	CASSYVPTGNEQFF	TGTGCCAGCAGTTACGTACCCACCGGCAATGAGCAGTTCTTC
TRBD1	TRBV4-1	TRBJ2-5	once	CASSPALDRAQYF	TGCGCCAGCAGCCCGGCGTTGGACAGGGCCCAGTACTTC
TRBD1	TRBV15	TRBJ2-2	few	CATSSRTGTSAQELFF	TGTGCCACCAGCTCGCGGACAGGGACCAGTGCGCAGGAGCTGTTTTTT
.	TRBV7-9	TRBJ1-5	.	CASSLAGGAYSNQPQHF	TGTGCCAGCAGCTTGGCGGGGGGAGCTTATAGCAATCAGCCCCAGCATTTT
TRBD1	TRBV6-1	TRBJ2-2	.	CASSVDRGTGELFF	TGTGCCAGCAGTGTGGACAGGGGTACCGGGGAGCTGTTTTTT
.	TRBV5-1	TRBJ2-2	.	CASSLLGGDGTGELFF	TGCGCCAGCAGCTTGCTTGGGGGCGACGGAACCGGGGAGCTGTTTTTT
TRBD2	TRBV19	TRBJ2-1	.	CASSTLAGYNEQFF	TGTGCCAGTAGTACCCTAGCGGGCTACAATGAGCAGTTCTTC
TRBD2	TRBV4-3	TRBJ2-2	.	CASSHIAGGNTGELFF	TGCGCCAGCAGCCACATAGCGGGAGGGAACACCGGGGAGCTGTTTTTT
.	TRBV11-1	TRBJ1-1	few	CASSNQAPEAFF	TGTGCCAGCAGCAACCAGGCACCTGAAGCTTTCTTT
.	TRBV27	TRBJ2-1	.	CASSLSGGGHNEQFF	TGTGCCAGCAGTTTATCGGGCGGAGGCCACAATGAGCAGTTCTTC
.	TRBV18	TRBJ1-1	.	CASSPPSVVMNTEAFF	TGTGCCAGCTCACCCCCCTCGGTAGTCATGAACACTGAAGCTTTCTTT
.	TRBV4-1	TRBJ2-1	.	CASSQVGPTSGQFF	TGCGCCAGCAGCCAGGTCGGGCCGACCAGCGGGCAGTTCTTC
.	TRBV19	TRBJ2-1	.	CASSIDTYNEQFF	TGTGCCAGTAGTATAGACACCTACAATGAGCAGTTCTTC
.	TRBV19	TRBJ2-7	.	CARGDTSYEQYF	TGTGCCAGGGGGGACACCTCCTACGAGCAGTACTTC
.	TRBV2	TRBJ1-2	.	CASTPVDGYTF	TGTGCCAGCACTCCGGTAGATGGCTACACCTTC
.	TRBV13	TRBJ2-7	.	CASSPSIGGFYEQYF	TGTGCCAGCAGCCCCTCTATTGGCGGGTTTTACGAGCAGTACTTC
.	TRBV21-1	TRBJ2-2	.	CASSNCAGKNTGELFF	TGTGCCAGCAGCAATTGCGCAGGGAAGAACACCGGGGAGCTGTTTTTT
.	TRBV6-5	TRBJ2-5	.	CASSPGFRPLETQYF	TGTGCCAGCAGCCCCGGGTTTAGGCCGCTGGAGACCCAGTACTTC
TRBD1	TRBV27	TRBJ2-7	.	CASSLDGTGNEQYF	TGTGCCAGCAGTTTGGACGGGACAGGGAACGAGCAGTACTTC
TRBD1	TRBV19	TRBJ2-7	.	CASSITGGGYEQYF	TGTGCCAGTAGTATCACAGGGGGCGGATACGAGCAGTACTTC
.	TRBV5-6	TRBJ2-1	once	CASSLRSWSYNEQFF	TGTGCCAGCAGCTTGAGGAGCTGGTCCTACAATGAGCAGTTCTTC
.	TRBV5-4	TRBJ2-5	.	CASRGLKETQYF	TGTGCCAGCAGGGGACTGAAAGAGACCCAGTACTTC
TRBD1	TRBV6-5	TRBJ2-2	.	CASSGTGGNTGELFF	TGTGCCAGCAGCGGGACAGGGGGCAACACCGGGGAGCTGTTTTTT
.	TRBV13	TRBJ1-1	once	CASSLSNTEAFF	TGTGCCAGCAGCCTAAGTAACACTGAAGCTTTCTTT
.	TRBV5-6	TRBJ2-5	.	CASSLVGSGQTQYF	TGTGCCAGCAGCTTGGTTGGTAGCGGCCAGACCCAGTACTTC
.	TRBV28	TRBJ2-7	.	CASSFGRAYEQYF	TGTGCCAGCAGTTTTGGCAGGGCCTACGAGCAGTACTTC
TRBD2	TRBV5-4	TRBJ2-5	.	CASSPPRASGRRVETQYF	TGTGCCAGCAGCCCACCGAGGGCTAGCGGGAGGAGAGTGGAGACCCAGTACTTC
TRBD2	TRBV2	TRBJ2-2	.	CASSEALLGLEGTGELFF	TGTGCCAGCAGTGAAGCGCTTCTGGGACTAGAGGGCACCGGGGAGCTGTTTTTT
TRBD1	TRBV7-6	TRBJ2-5	.	CASSRTGRGYQETQYF	TGTGCCAGCAGCAGGACAGGGCGCGGCTACCAAGAGACCCAGTACTTC
.	TRBV19	TRBJ2-7	few	CASSMVVSSEQYF	TGTGCCAGTAGTATGGTAGTTTCCTCTGAGCAGTACTTC
.	TRBV14	TRBJ2-1	few	CASSQFGGPLGNEQFF	TGTGCCAGCAGCCAGTTCGGGGGACCTTTGGGCAATGAGCAGTTCTTC
TRBD2	TRBV14	TRBJ2-1	.	CASSLGLAGYNEQFF	TGTGCCAGCAGCCTCGGACTAGCGGGCTACAATGAGCAGTTCTTC
TRBD2	TRBV7-3	TRBJ2-2	once	CASSFTGTSDVLTGELFF	TGTGCCAGCAGTTTTACCGGGACTAGTGACGTTCTAACCGGGGAGCTGTTTTTT
TRBD2	TRBV19	TRBJ2-5	.	CASSIRTSGYQETQYF	TGTGCCAGTAGTATAAGGACTAGCGGATACCAAGAGACCCAGTACTTC